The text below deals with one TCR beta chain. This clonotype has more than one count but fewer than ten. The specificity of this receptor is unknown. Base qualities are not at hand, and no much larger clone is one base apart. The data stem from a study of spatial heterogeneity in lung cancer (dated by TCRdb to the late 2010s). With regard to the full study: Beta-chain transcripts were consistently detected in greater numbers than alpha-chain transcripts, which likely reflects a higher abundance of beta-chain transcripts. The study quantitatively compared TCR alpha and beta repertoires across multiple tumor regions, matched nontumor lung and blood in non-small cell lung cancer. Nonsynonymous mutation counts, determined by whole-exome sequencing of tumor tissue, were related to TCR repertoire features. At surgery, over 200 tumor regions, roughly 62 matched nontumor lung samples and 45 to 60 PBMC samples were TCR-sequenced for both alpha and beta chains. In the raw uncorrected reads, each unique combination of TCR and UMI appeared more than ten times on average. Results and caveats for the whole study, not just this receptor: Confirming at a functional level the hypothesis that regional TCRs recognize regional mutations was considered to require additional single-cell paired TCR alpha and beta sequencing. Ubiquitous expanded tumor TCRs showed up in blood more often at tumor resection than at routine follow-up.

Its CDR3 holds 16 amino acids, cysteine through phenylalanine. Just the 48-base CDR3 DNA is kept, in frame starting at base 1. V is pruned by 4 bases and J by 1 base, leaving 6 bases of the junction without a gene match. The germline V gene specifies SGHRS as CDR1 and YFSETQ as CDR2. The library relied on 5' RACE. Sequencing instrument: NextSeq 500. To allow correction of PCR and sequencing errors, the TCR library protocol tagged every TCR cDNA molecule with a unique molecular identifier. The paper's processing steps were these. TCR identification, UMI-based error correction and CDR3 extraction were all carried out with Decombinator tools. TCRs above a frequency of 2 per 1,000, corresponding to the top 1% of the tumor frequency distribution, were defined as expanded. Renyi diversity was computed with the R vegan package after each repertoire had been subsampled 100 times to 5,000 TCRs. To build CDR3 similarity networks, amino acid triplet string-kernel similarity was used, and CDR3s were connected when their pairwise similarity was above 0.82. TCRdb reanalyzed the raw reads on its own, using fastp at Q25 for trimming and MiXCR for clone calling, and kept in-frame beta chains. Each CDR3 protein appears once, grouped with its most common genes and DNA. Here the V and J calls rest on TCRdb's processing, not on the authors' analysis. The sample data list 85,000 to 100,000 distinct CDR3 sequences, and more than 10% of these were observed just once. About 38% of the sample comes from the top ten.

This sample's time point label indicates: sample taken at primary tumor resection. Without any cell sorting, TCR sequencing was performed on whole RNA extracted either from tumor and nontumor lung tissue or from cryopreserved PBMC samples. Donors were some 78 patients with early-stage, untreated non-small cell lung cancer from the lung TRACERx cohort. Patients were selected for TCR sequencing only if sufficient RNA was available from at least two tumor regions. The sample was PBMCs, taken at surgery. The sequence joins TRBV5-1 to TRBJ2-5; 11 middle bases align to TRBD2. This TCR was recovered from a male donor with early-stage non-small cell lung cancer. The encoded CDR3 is CASSIPGLAVQETQYF. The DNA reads TGCGCCAGCAGCATTCCGGGACTAGCGGTCCAAGAGACCCAGTACTTC.